The rows below give T cell receptor beta chains drawn from one sample of a study of CD4 T cells in relation to SARS-CoV-2 and coronaviruses. No antigen has been identified for these receptors. Clones were read by immunoSEQ multiplex PCR, and TCRdb kept only the in-frame ones, dropping some. The sample carries 26,000 or so clones, 65% to 80% recorded once. The sample comprised CD4+ T cells from PBMCs, cultured in vitro. The receptors shown here come from a human donor in good health. Each CDR3 is given with its conserved first and last residue. The order of the fields is V gene, J gene, clone size, D gene, CDR3 protein, CDR3 DNA. The D gene is left open where the match is weak. Rows may omit the clone size; those that give it use once, few, many or a size class.

V: TRBV7-2
J: TRBJ2-6
size: -
D: -
CDR3: CASSSDSGANVLTF
DNA: TGTGCCAGCAGCTCCGACTCTGGGGCCAACGTCCTGACTTTC

V: TRBV6-5
J: TRBJ1-4
size: once
D: -
CDR3: CASSYSKNGAQKLFF
DNA: TGTGCCAGCAGTTACTCGAAAAACGGGGCCCAAAAACTGTTTTTT

V: TRBV7-9
J: TRBJ2-3
size: -
D: TRBD1
CDR3: CASSPRTGDTSTDTQYF
DNA: TGTGCCAGCAGCCCTCGGACAGGGGACACTAGCACAGATACGCAGTATTTT

V: TRBV6-2/TRBV6-3
J: TRBJ2-1
size: -
D: -
CDR3: CASSSPRPPYRNEQFF
DNA: TGTGCCAGCAGTTCACCTCGACCCCCGTATCGGAATGAGCAGTTCTTC

V: TRBV30
J: TRBJ1-6
size: few
D: -
CDR3: CAWSPLDRRGGPPLHF
DNA: TGTGCCTGGAGTCCGCTCGATAGGCGCGGAGGCCCACCCCTCCACTTT

V: TRBV7-2
J: TRBJ2-5
size: -
D: TRBD2
CDR3: CASRSTSGSGETQYF
DNA: TGTGCCAGCAGAAGCACTAGCGGGAGTGGGGAGACCCAGTACTTC

V: TRBV30
J: TRBJ1-6
size: -
D: TRBD1
CDR3: CAWGPGQRNSPLHF
DNA: TGTGCCTGGGGACCGGGACAGCGAAATTCACCCCTCCACTTT

V: TRBV5-5
J: TRBJ1-5
size: once
D: -
CDR3: CASSPPGNQPQHF
DNA: TGTGCCAGCAGCCCGCCGGGGAATCAGCCCCAGCATTTT

V: TRBV19
J: TRBJ1-5
size: -
D: -
CDR3: CASSIGITNQPQHF
DNA: TGTGCCAGTAGTATAGGGATTACCAATCAGCCCCAGCATTTT

V: TRBV20-1
J: TRBJ2-5
size: -
D: -
CDR3: CSASLAPIQETQYF
DNA: TGCAGTGCTAGTCTAGCGCCTATCCAAGAGACCCAGTACTTC

V: TRBV2
J: TRBJ1-3
size: -
D: TRBD1
CDR3: CASSETPNRGLGNTIYF
DNA: TGTGCCAGCAGTGAAACCCCAAACAGGGGGCTTGGAAACACCATATATTTT

V: TRBV9
J: TRBJ2-3
size: -
D: -
CDR3: CASSVVPESTDTQYF
DNA: TGTGCCAGCAGCGTAGTACCAGAGAGCACAGATACGCAGTATTTT

V: TRBV5-1
J: TRBJ2-7
size: -
D: -
CDR3: CASSLVGVGVQDEQYF
DNA: TGCGCCAGCAGCTTGGTAGGGGTGGGGGTTCAAGACGAGCAGTACTTC

V: TRBV10-3
J: TRBJ2-7
size: -
D: TRBD1
CDR3: CAISGGTGWAEQYF
DNA: TGTGCCATCAGTGGGGGGACAGGGTGGGCCGAGCAGTACTTC

V: TRBV7-2
J: TRBJ2-1
size: -
D: -
CDR3: CASSLDTGRGQFF
DNA: TGTGCCAGCAGCTTAGATACAGGCAGAGGGCAGTTCTTC

V: TRBV5-1
J: TRBJ2-7
size: few
D: -
CDR3: CASSLIDRSYEQYF
DNA: TGCGCCAGCAGCTTGATTGACAGATCCTACGAGCAGTACTTC

V: TRBV6-5
J: TRBJ2-1
size: -
D: -
CDR3: CASSKNGNRRNEQFF
DNA: TGTGCCAGCAGCAAAAACGGGAACCGTCGGAATGAGCAGTTCTTC

V: TRBV12-5
J: TRBJ2-2
size: -
D: TRBD1
CDR3: CASGPRTGGAGGELFF
DNA: TGTGCTAGTGGTCCCCGGACAGGGGGCGCGGGGGGGGAGCTGTTTTTT

V: TRBV6-6
J: TRBJ1-2
size: -
D: TRBD1
CDR3: CASSSAGQGVYGYTF
DNA: TGTGCCAGCAGTTCCGCGGGACAGGGGGTCTATGGCTACACCTTC

V: TRBV4-1
J: TRBJ2-1
size: few
D: -
CDR3: CASSQPGLQRRTPYNEQFF
DNA: TGCGCCAGCAGCCAACCGGGCCTCCAACGGCGTACGCCCTACAATGAGCAGTTCTTC

V: TRBV4-3
J: TRBJ2-1
size: -
D: -
CDR3: CASSQGTRSYNEQFF
DNA: TGCGCCAGCAGCCAAGGTACTAGGTCCTACAATGAGCAGTTCTTC

V: TRBV30
J: TRBJ1-2
size: -
D: TRBD1
CDR3: CAWSFGTVDGYTF
DNA: TGTGCCTGGAGTTTCGGGACAGTGGACGGCTACACCTTC

V: TRBV10-3
J: TRBJ2-7
size: -
D: TRBD1
CDR3: CAISEGGGQGFGSYEQYF
DNA: TGTGCCATCAGTGAGGGCGGGGGACAGGGGTTTGGATCCTACGAGCAGTACTTC

V: TRBV6-1
J: TRBJ1-5
size: -
D: -
CDR3: CASSEGGLGNQPQHF
DNA: TGTGCCAGCAGTGAGGGGGGGCTGGGCAATCAGCCCCAGCATTTT

V: TRBV28
J: TRBJ2-3
size: once
D: -
CDR3: CASSLSRNADTQYF
DNA: TGTGCCAGCAGTTTAAGCAGGAACGCAGATACGCAGTATTTT

V: TRBV9
J: TRBJ2-1
size: -
D: TRBD2
CDR3: CASSTRTSGPYNEQFF
DNA: TGTGCCAGCAGCACCAGGACTAGCGGGCCATACAATGAGCAGTTCTTC

V: TRBV6-1
J: TRBJ1-5
size: -
D: -
CDR3: CASSEGSNQPQHF
DNA: TGTGCCAGCAGTGAAGGCAGCAATCAGCCCCAGCATTTT

V: TRBV29-1
J: TRBJ1-5
size: -
D: -
CDR3: CSVGDSNQPQHF
DNA: TGCAGCGTTGGAGATAGCAATCAGCCCCAGCATTTT

V: TRBV3-1/TRBV3-2
J: TRBJ1-5
size: few
D: TRBD1
CDR3: CASSPRTGADQPQHF
DNA: TGTGCCAGCAGCCCCCGGACAGGGGCTGATCAGCCCCAGCATTTT

V: TRBV6-5
J: TRBJ1-2
size: once
D: -
CDR3: CASSNQIGGYTF
DNA: TGTGCCAGCAGTAACCAAATAGGAGGCTACACCTTC

V: TRBV19
J: TRBJ1-4
size: -
D: TRBD1
CDR3: CASSAGQGEEKLFF
DNA: TGTGCCAGTAGTGCGGGACAGGGAGAGGAAAAACTGTTTTTT

V: TRBV27
J: TRBJ1-6
size: -
D: TRBD1
CDR3: CASSLDRGPPLHF
DNA: TGTGCCAGCAGTCTGGACAGGGGACCACCCCTCCACTTT

V: TRBV15
J: TRBJ2-3
size: -
D: -
CDR3: CATRLRSSTDTQYF
DNA: TGTGCCACCAGGTTACGATCTAGCACAGATACGCAGTATTTT

V: TRBV7-3
J: TRBJ2-7
size: -
D: TRBD2
CDR3: CASSPGLAGGDEQYF
DNA: TGTGCCAGCAGCCCCGGACTAGCGGGAGGCGACGAGCAGTACTTC

V: TRBV6-6
J: TRBJ1-2
size: -
D: -
CDR3: CASSYSQGYYGYTF
DNA: TGTGCCAGCAGTTACTCACAGGGATACTATGGCTACACCTTC

V: TRBV11-2
J: TRBJ2-1
size: -
D: TRBD2
CDR3: CASSPGTSGYNEQFF
DNA: TGTGCCAGCAGTCCCGGGACTAGCGGCTACAATGAGCAGTTCTTC